This T cell receptor beta chain comes out of a study of shared clonotypes between healthy human individuals (dated by TCRdb to between 2020 and 2021). Concerning the study at large: The cohort included three men and two women between 18 and 49 years of age. For each donor, CD4 naive and CD4 memory were each given three plates, CD8 naive was given two plates, and CD8 memory was given one plate. Blood TCR repertoires of about 5 healthy adults were deeply sequenced to estimate repertoire size and the extent of clonotype sharing between individuals. To increase sequencing depth and limit assay-specific biases, TCR repertoire library preparation and sequencing were carried out by different laboratories using diverse techniques. Leukapheresis yielded between about 0.85 and 9.5 billion PBMCs per donor. The paper as a whole reports these results and caveats: Pairwise subsampling indicated that sequencing depth was expected to affect the degree of clonotype sharing among donors. Compared with non-shared clonotypes, the clonotypes found in all four sorted-subset donors had higher generation probabilities. Sampling was limited to blood, and TCR repertoires in tissue likely differ from TCR repertoires in blood. Larger estimated clonotype richness was generally found for naive subsets than for memory subsets. Approximately 5% of naive CD4, approximately 3.7% of naive CD8, roughly 2.4% of memory CD4, and around 0.4% of memory CD8 clonotypes were shared across several donors. Because the study included a small number of donors, the genetic and exposure-history diversity represented was limited. Even with the large sequencing depth, rarefaction of the sorted-subset datasets indicated that sequencing was incomplete.

For this clone: Its recognized antigen is unknown. No much larger clone exists at a distance of one base, and base qualities are not known.

TCR CDR3 regions were amplified from genomic DNA by multiplex PCR using the deep immunoSEQ assay. Extracted genomic DNA from each cell subset was spread evenly across all wells of several immunoSEQ 96-well plates, with each plate serving as a replicate. For sorted subsets, about 200 ng genomic DNA, equal to 25,000 to 35,000 T cell genomes, was loaded into each replicate PCR. Purified libraries were quantified with a Qubit 3.0 fluorometer, sized on a Bioanalyzer 2100, and re-quantified with the KAPA Library Quantification kit. Every immunoSEQ 96-well plate was sequenced on a dedicated single-read 150-cycle Illumina NextSeq 550 flow cell. Turning to the authors' computational methods: The immunoSEQ output contained only junctional sequences without quality scores, so filtering could not match that applied to full-length reads. To assign V/J genes and CDR3, sequences were annotated against IMGT germline references using PyIR, a Python wrapper for IgBLAST v1.9. Any read was removed if the V/J assignment was weak (E-value above 1e-6), the CDR3 was missing, or the read contained stop codons, out-of-frame junctions, or ambiguous translated residues. A V3J clonotype was defined by an identical inferred V gene, J gene, and CDR3 amino acid sequence. To compute the percentage overlap between repertoires, the number of shared unique clonotypes was divided by the size of the smaller repertoire. Repertoire richness was assessed with RTK rarefaction, the Chao1 estimator, and Recon v2.1 estimates of unobserved clonotypes. For all TCRbeta clonotypes obtained by the gDNA method from several donors, generation probabilities were computed with OLGA. The table comes from immuneACCESS by way of TCRdb, which keeps in-frame sequences with V and J called. Part of the clones is missing from these tables; in studies checked, under half for an unresolved V gene and the rest for unknown reasons. Clone size and V and J calls were adopted from that table, with D and trimming inferred from the DNA. For this sample there are about 700,000 clones; about 90% appear just once. In total, the top ten clones hold 24% of the sample.

The CDR3 spans 14 residues, from the cysteine through the phenylalanine. Here the CDR3 DNA is all that survives: 42 bases in frame from base 1. The CDR1 and CDR2 encoded by the germline V gene are SQVTM and ANQGSEA. Trimming leaves V shorter by 4 bases and J shorter by 4 bases, with the junction holding 10 bases beyond the gene matches. CD8 naive samples consisted of CD45RO-negative cells that were positively selected for CCR7, yielding a CD45RA+CCR7+ population without TemRA cells. Healthy HIV-negative adults with no recently reported acute infections or vaccinations were included as donors. Every donor was a Caucasian adult residing in Nashville, Tennessee, USA. Blood was collected by leukapheresis, and PBMCs were isolated by Ficoll-Histopaque density gradient centrifugation and then cryopreserved in liquid nitrogen vapor phase. Analytical flow cytometry was used to check the purity and quantity of each magnetically sorted T cell population. Genomic DNA was isolated from each sorted fraction and quantified by UV absorbance on a Nanodrop 2000c.

This receptor was taken from a man younger than 40 in good health. The chain links TRBV29-1 with TRBJ2-7; TRBD1 lines up with 7 middle nucleotides. Sequenced material: naive CD8+ T cells sorted from blood. The cell subset or site label, as the study defines it: CD45RA+CCR7+. The CDR3 protein sequence reads: CSVAETGLGYEQYF. The DNA sequence is TGCAGCGTTGCGGAGACAGGGCTCGGGTACGAGCAGTACTTC.